The T cell receptor (beta chain) described here comes from a study of T cell repertoires in cytomegalovirus infection. About the research overall: Public TCR beta signatures marked donors with CMV infection and the matching HLA. General observations from the study: Dominating the ex vivo response were TCR beta clonotypes that were CMV-specific and HLA-C-restricted. Public TCR beta family frequency separated CMV-and-HLA carriers, including in an independent cohort.

MiXCR, run by TCRdb on the reads, gives a single entry per CDR3 protein. The table includes some 920,000 distinct CDR3 sequences, around 31% detected once. As for this clonotype: The antigen remains unidentified.

Germline V gives CDR1 SQVTM, CDR2 ANQGSEA. The ends lost 7 bases at V and 6 bases at J; junction bases unmatched: 4. The CDR3 totals 12 residues. Here the sequenced sample was cultured CD8+ T cells from PBMCs, taken from culture after CMV antigen stimulation. This sequence originates from a human donor in good health (CMV status not recorded). Some clones in this sample may be carry-over from other donors' samples. The chain is built from TRBV29-1 and TRBJ2-1; 9 nucleotides agree with TRBD2. The DNA of the CDR3 is TGCAGCGCCGAAGCGGGGGGCAATGAGCAGTTCTTC. Translation: CSAEAGGNEQFF.